This TCR beta chain is drawn from a study of blood T cell repertoires in COVID-19. Study-wide context: Acute and convalescent COVID-19 specimens originated in the United States, Italy and Spain. In each case, the material was cDNA or gDNA derived from T cells, B-cell-depleted T cells, or PBMCs.

The CDR3 has 13 amino acids. Deletions cut 5 bases from V and 1 base from J, with 8 bases between. CDR1 is SGHDN, CDR2 FVKESK, per germline. Assay: immunoSEQ multiplex PCR; the TCRdb copy retains only in-frame clones and omits some. The sample lists 350,000 to 450,000 clones, over 75% occurring once. The origin of this receptor is a woman in her thirties or forties with COVID-19, enrolled during active disease. The sequenced sample was peripheral blood. The chain links TRBV14 to TRBJ1-2; D remains unclear. This chain's CDR3 is CASSAPNNYGYTF. The CDR3 bases are TGTGCCAGCAGCGCTCCTAATAACTATGGCTACACCTTC.